Below, 6 T cell receptor beta chains from the same sample are listed, as sequenced in a study of T cells in Graves' hyperthyroidism and ophthalmopathy. RNA transcripts gave rise to amplified TCR beta CDR3 regions. First-round RT-PCR with HTBI primers amplified the TCR CDR3 region. TCRdb used MiXCR to reprocess the multiplex PCR reads, holding one entry per CDR3 protein. Of nearly 750,000 distinct CDR3 sequences in the sample, 35% were seen once. The sequenced material came from blood. Every receptor here comes from a woman in her thirties or forties with Graves' hyperthyroidism.

There are many counts of this clonotype. V is TRBV29-1 and J is TRBJ2-2, with D perhaps TRBD1 or TRBD2 (6 bases each). Germline V gene data show CDR1 as SQVTM and CDR2 as ANQGSEA. The CDR3 contains 13 residues. V lost 5 bases to trimming and J lost 7 bases, with 14 bases between them. The CDR3 loop is CSVRRGTNGELFF. The DNA for the CDR3 is TGCAGCGTTAGGAGGGGGACGAACGGGGAGCTGTTTTTT.

Many counts were recorded for this clonotype. This sequence joins TRBV14 and TRBJ1-6; unclear D gene. V gave up 4 bases and J gave up 10 bases, with 20 bases separating them. The CDR3 totals 16 residues. Germline loops: CDR1 SGHDN, CDR2 FVKESK. DNA for the CDR3: TGTGCCAGCAGCCCCCGGGATGGAGGTTCAGGCTCACCCCTCCACTTT. Translated, it gives CASSPRDGGSGSPLHF.

By sample share, this clonotype is medium-sized (0.01 to 0.1%). V gene TRBV10-2 combines with J gene TRBJ2-5; D is ambiguous. The CDR3 totals 14 residues. V was cut by 2 bases and J by 3 bases, with 10 bases left in between. Germline values: CDR1 WSHSY, CDR2 SAAADI. The CDR3 here is CASSEENREETQYF. The CDR3 DNA is TGCGCCAGCAGTGAGGAAAACCGGGAAGAGACCCAGTACTTC.

This clonotype was observed at least ten times. The chain carries TRBV24-1 and TRBJ2-6, with D perhaps matching TRBD1 or TRBD2 (5 bases each). V shed 7 bases and J shed 0 bases, with 12 bases lying between them. The CDR3 runs 16 residues. CDR1 and CDR2 (germline): KGHDR, SFDVKD. The DNA of the CDR3 is TGTGCCACCAGCCCGGGACCGAGCTCTGGGGCCAACGTCCTGACTTTC. Translating gives CATSPGPSSGANVLTF.

A word on this clonotype: A much larger clone differs from this one at a single base, so this may be a read error. The V and J genes are TRBV7-8 and TRBJ2-5; 9 bases line up with TRBD2. The CDR3 is made up of 15 amino acids. Germline CDR1 reads SGHVS; CDR2 reads FQNEAQ. In DNA, the CDR3 is TGTGCCAGCAGCTTGATTTTGACTAGCGGAGAGGCCCAGTACTTC. Protein: CASSLILTSGEAQYF.

This clonotype came up once. At one end the junction does not follow the germline gene, possibly because of a read error. The chain combines TRBV10-2 with TRBJ2-7, with D perhaps matching TRBD1 (6 bases). The CDR3 sequence is 16 residues long. Per the germline V gene, CDR1 is WSHSY and CDR2 is SAAADI. The DNA of the CDR3 is TGTGCCAGCAGGGACGGACAAGGCAGGGGAGCCTACGAGCAGTACTTC. It encodes CASRDGQGRGAYEQYF.